This T cell receptor beta chain stems from a study of blood T cell repertoires in COVID-19. The wider study: Samples came from the United States, Italy and Spain, spanning acute and convalescent COVID-19. Sample material is recorded as cDNA or gDNA derived from T cells, B-cell-depleted T cells, or PBMCs.

Original data processing: By means of reference gene primer amplification, nucleated cell counts were estimated. The table came from immunoSEQ multiplex PCR; TCRdb's copy has only in-frame clones and leaves some out. The DNA was the basis for D and trimming; V, J and clone size are from that table. The sample consists of tens of thousands of clones, just over 85% of them appearing once. Germline CDR1 SGHTA, CDR2 FQGNSA. The V and J ends lost 3 bases and 8 bases, in that order; junction bases with no gene match: 17. The CDR3 covers 17 residues. The chain couples TRBV7-2 to TRBJ2-5; TRBD2 matches 8 bases. The sequencing sample was made of peripheral blood. This TCR derives from a woman at least 80 years old with acute or convalescent COVID-19. The CDR3 spells CASSLDSTSGNLDTQYF. The DNA for the CDR3 is TGTGCCAGCAGCTTGGACTCAACTAGCGGAAATTTGGACACCCAGTACTTC.